This T cell receptor (beta chain) was captured by sequencing in a study of radiotherapy plus CTLA-4 blockade in lung cancer. Study details: Disease control was achieved by over 25% of patients, and objective responses by about 17%.

Regarding this clone: What it binds is unknown.

Enrolled patients, whose metastatic non-small-cell lung cancer was chemo-refractory, received focal radiation plus CTLA-4 blockade with ipilimumab. Generated by immunoSEQ multiplex PCR, the TCRdb table keeps only in-frame clones and is missing some. Of roughly 100,000 clones detected, approximately 82% appear once; the ten largest clones hold 20% to 30%. Germline V gene sequence: CDR1 SGHNT, CDR2 YYREEE (reference sequence). V was clipped by 7 bases and J by 5 bases, with 15 bases between them. CDR3 length: 14 amino acids. Study-level points and caveats: Subsequent to radiotherapy plus ipilimumab, tumor-derived TCR clones underwent expansion in blood. The best prediction of response reportedly came from early blood T cell clone dynamics, with interferon-beta.

Material: peripheral blood, obtained from a patient treated with radiotherapy plus ipilimumab. This TCR was recovered from a human donor with non-small cell lung cancer that progressed on radiotherapy plus ipilimumab. V is TRBV5-4 and J is TRBJ1-4; D unclear. The CDR3: CASSSGSENEKLFF. In DNA form, the CDR3 reads TGTGCCAGCTCCAGTGGTTCGGAGAATGAAAAACTGTTTTTT.